This entry describes one T cell receptor beta chain. Assay: immunoSEQ multiplex PCR; the TCRdb copy retains only in-frame clones and omits some. Of roughly 900 clones detected, about 89% appear once; the ten largest clones hold approximately 57%. The CDR3 contains 14 residues. V lost 3 bases to trimming and J lost 0 bases, with 6 bases between them. Germline CDR1 is SNHLY and CDR2 is FYNNEI. The data stem from a study of tumour-infiltrating T cells in Burkitt lymphoma. The TCR comes from a human donor with diffuse large B-cell lymphoma. J is TRBJ1-5 and V is TRBV2; D call uncertain. Sequences were obtained from tumor tissue. The CDR3 nucleotides read TGTGCCAGCAGTGAGGGTTCTAGCAATCAGCCCCAGCATTTT. It encodes CASSEGSSNQPQHF.